These 27 T cell receptor beta chains were all obtained from the same sample, sequenced in a study of regulatory T cells in long-lasting Graves disease (dated by TCRdb to the early 2020s). The library was prepared using multiplex PCR. TCRdb lists the instrument as Illumina HiSeq 4000. To build TCR beta libraries, CDR3 regions were amplified by Arm-PCR using iRepertoire HTBI primers. The public reads were quality trimmed at Q25 with fastp and then assembled into clones with MiXCR by TCRdb, keeping productive beta chains. CDR3 protein sequences are deduplicated, and each keeps its most common genes and DNA. In all, the sample holds about 470,000 distinct CDR3 sequences, and roughly a fifth of those were seen once. More than 6% of the sample comes from the top ten. The time point label of this sample denotes: persistent/refractory GD, antithyroid drugs over 5 years with positive TRAb. RNA was extracted from PBMCs in TRIzol for both TCR sequencing and RNA sequencing.

Here the sequenced sample was peripheral blood mononuclear cells (PBMCs), taken when the disease was refractory, from a patient treated with antithyroid drugs. These receptors all come from a female donor with Graves disease.

This clonotype was detected a few times. The chain recombines TRBV5-1 with TRBJ2-5; D is perhaps TRBD2 (6 bases). This CDR3 comprises 15 residues. Germline-derived CDR1 and CDR2 are SGHRS and YFSETQ. Deletions cut 4 bases from V and 5 bases from J, with 18 bases between. CDR3: CASSHGTSPGETQYF. The DNA of the CDR3 is TGCGCCAGCAGCCATGGGACTTCACCGGGGGAGACCCAGTACTTC.

This clonotype was picked up a small number of times. This sequence joins TRBV10-3 and TRBJ1-3; 7 nucleotides line up with TRBD1. CDR3 length equals 15 residues. Trimming cost V 4 bases and J 0 bases; bases outside gene matches: 3. Germline V gene lookup returns CDR1 ENHRY and CDR2 SYGVKD. Written as DNA, the CDR3 is TGTGCCATCAGTGGGTCAGGGGGCTCTGGAAACACCATATATTTT. Amino acid sequence: CAISGSGGSGNTIYF.

Turning to this clonotype: Relative to the germline gene, one junction end is altered; a read error may explain this. The J gene is TRBJ2-5, the V gene TRBV11-2, with D possibly being TRBD1 (6 bases). The CDR3 totals 15 residues. Germline V gene lookup returns CDR1 SGHAT and CDR2 FQNNGV. CDR3 in DNA: TGTGCCGGCAGCCACGGACAGCCTCCTCAAGAGACCCAGTACTTC. Its translation is CAGSHGQPPQETQYF. Combining the CDR3 with reference TRBV11-2 and TRBJ2-5 gives the whole variable domain EAGVAQSPRYKIIEKRQSVAFWCNPISGHATLYWYQQILGQGPKLLIQFQNNGVVDDSQLPKDRFSAERLKGVDSTLKIQPAKLEDSAVYLCAGSHGQPPQETQYFGPGTRLLVL.

This clonotype was seen at least ten times. The J gene is TRBJ2-7, the V gene TRBV27; tentatively, D is TRBD1 or TRBD2 (5 bases each). Per the germline V gene, CDR1 is MNHEY and CDR2 is SMNVEV (reference sequence). V was clipped by 3 bases and J by 5 bases, with 14 bases between them. The CDR3 length is 14 residues. The DNA of the CDR3 is TGTGCCAGCAGTTTCAGGGACGGGGTAGACGAGCAGTACTTC. This encodes CASSFRDGVDEQYF.

This clonotype was observed at least ten times. CDR3 sequence (DNA): TGCAGTGCTAGAGATCGTATAGGCTCAGGGGAAAAACTGTTTTTT. This sequence encodes CSARDRIGSGEKLFF. This rearrangement joins TRBV20-1 to TRBJ1-4; perhaps TRBD1 as D (5 bases). The V gene's germline CDR1 is DFQATT and CDR2 SNEGSKA (reference sequence). V lost 0 bases to trimming and J lost 8 bases, with 16 bases between them. The CDR3 length is 15 residues.

The chain recombines TRBV20-1 with TRBJ2-7; tentatively, D is TRBD2 (5 bases). There are 14 residues in the CDR3. Germline CDR1 DFQATT, CDR2 SNEGSKA (reference sequence). V shed 0 bases and J shed 3 bases, with 12 bases lying between them. The CDR3 nucleotides read TGCAGTGCTAGAGATGCGGGCGCGCGCTACGAGCAGTACTTC. It encodes CSARDAGARYEQYF.

The chain combines TRBV3-1 with TRBJ2-2, with D perhaps assigned TRBD1 or TRBD2 (5 bases each). The CDR3 loop spans 16 amino acids. Per germline, CDR1 LGHDT and CDR2 YNNKEL (reference sequence). V was shortened by 0 bases and J by 4 bases, with 12 bases between the two germline ends. CDR3 protein: CASSQETGQSTGELFF. CDR3 DNA: TGTGCCAGCAGCCAAGAAACGGGGCAGAGCACCGGGGAGCTGTTTTTT. Full variable domain (remainder filled in from reference TRBV3-1 and TRBJ2-2): DTAVSQTPKYLVTQMGNDKSIKCEQNLGHDTMYWYKQDSKKFLKIMFSYNNKELIINETVPNRFSPKSPDKAHLNLHINSLELGDSAVYFCASSQETGQSTGELFFGEGSRLTVL.

This clonotype appeared many times. This rearrangement joins TRBV28 to TRBJ1-2; D is unresolved. Trimming stripped 2 bases from V and 3 bases from J, with 10 bases between. The CDR3 is made up of 14 amino acids. From germline, CDR1 is MDHEN and CDR2 SYDVKM. The CDR3 coding sequence is TGTGCCAGCAGTTTAGACAACTCGGACTATGGCTACACCTTC. Its protein is CASSLDNSDYGYTF.

Ten or more counts support this clonotype. This chain joins TRBV12-3 or TRBV12-4 and TRBJ1-2, with TRBD1 as a possible D gene (6 bases). V was trimmed by 5 bases and J by 8 bases, leaving 18 bases between them. The CDR3 is 14 amino acids. DNA for the CDR3: TGTGCCAGCAGTCCTAAGATTACAGGGCCCGGCTACACCTTC. It encodes CASSPKITGPGYTF.

This clonotype has ten or more counts. The chain has TRBV7-9 and TRBJ1-1; D ambiguous. This CDR3 region has 15 residues. V lost 5 bases and J lost 0, with 13 bases in between. CDR1 and CDR2 from the germline V gene are SEHNR and FQNEAQ (reference sequence). DNA for the CDR3: TGTGCCAGCAGCCTACTACCGGCAGTGAACACTGAAGCTTTCTTT. Translated: CASSLLPAVNTEAFF.

The chain joins TRBV29-1 to TRBJ1-2; perhaps TRBD1 as D (5 bases). V gave up 3 bases and J gave up 6 bases, with 14 bases separating them. The length of the CDR3 is 13 residues. From germline, CDR1 is SQVTM and CDR2 ANQGSEA. CDR3 in amino acids: CSVETGGVDGYTF. The DNA for the CDR3 is TGCAGCGTTGAGACCGGAGGGGTTGATGGCTACACCTTC.

This clonotype appeared many times. The chain employs TRBV6-5 and TRBJ2-5; 12 bases fit TRBD2. V lost 2 bases and J lost 4; bases outside the gene matches: 2. There are 15 residues in the CDR3. Per the germline V gene, CDR1 is MNHEY and CDR2 is SVGAGI. The CDR3 sequence: CASSYGTSGRETQYF. CDR3 nucleotides: TGTGCCAGCAGTTACGGGACTAGCGGGCGAGAGACCCAGTACTTC.

This clonotype showed up many times. The chain couples TRBV12-3 or TRBV12-4 to TRBJ2-2; 10 positions match TRBD2. V lost 6 bases and J lost 8; bases outside the gene matches: 9. The CDR3 length is 15 residues. CDR3 sequence reads: CASSPEREGKGELFF. The CDR3, as DNA: TGTGCCAGCAGCCCTGAGCGGGAGGGCAAAGGGGAGCTGTTTTTT.

This clonotype was observed at least ten times. Written as DNA, the CDR3 is TGTGCCAGCAGTACCGGGGGACAGGGTGAAGCTTTCTTT. Translation: CASSTGGQGEAFF. V and J are TRBV12-3 or TRBV12-4 and TRBJ1-1; 9 bases line up with TRBD1. The CDR3 sequence is 13 residues long. With V trimmed by 5 bases and J by 7 bases, 5 bases remained unmatched.

The table lists this clonotype with a count of one. A single base separates this from a much larger clone, so it may be a read error. The V and J genes are TRBV10-3 and TRBJ1-1; TRBD1 might be the D (6 bases). The CDR3 is made up of 14 amino acids. CDR1 ENHRY and CDR2 SYGVKD come from the germline V gene. CDR3 nucleotides: TGTGCCATCGGTGAGTCGCCAGGGGCAGGTGAAGCTTTCTTT. This translates into CAIGESPGAGEAFF.

This clonotype was counted many times. CDR3 in DNA: TGTGCCAGCGGCGGGACAGGGGGCCTTGGAGAGACCCAGTACTTC. Amino acids: CASGGTGGLGETQYF. The chain employs TRBV27 and TRBJ2-5; TRBD1 aligns across 12 bases. J was trimmed by 4 bases and V by 8 bases; bases with no gene match: 8. Germline values: CDR1 MNHEY, CDR2 SMNVEV (reference sequence). The CDR3 loop spans 15 amino acids.

The chain combines TRBV7-6 with TRBJ1-4, with 8 bases that match TRBD1. Germline lookup yields CDR1 SGHVS and CDR2 FNYEAQ. Trimming removed 1 base from V and 0 bases from J; junction bases left unmatched: 4. This CDR3 has 17 residues. The CDR3 region is CASSLGGTGATNEKLFF. CDR3 nucleotides: TGTGCCAGCAGCTTAGGGGGGACAGGAGCAACTAATGAAAAACTGTTTTTT.

This clonotype was found many times. The chain employs TRBV28 and TRBJ1-3; TRBD1 might be the D (6 bases). Trimming took 5 bases from V and 2 from J, leaving 10 bases between them. Per the germline V gene, CDR1 is MDHEN and CDR2 is SYDVKM. CDR3 length: 14 amino acids. This CDR3 reads CASSAHRAGNTIYF. In DNA, the CDR3 is TGTGCCAGCAGTGCCCACAGGGCTGGAAACACCATATATTTT.

This clonotype was picked up a small number of times. This chain joins TRBV7-2 and TRBJ2-2; D remains unclear. V lost 1 base to trimming and J lost 8 bases, with 8 bases between them. The CDR3 runs to 13 residues. The germline V gene has CDR1 SGHTA and CDR2 FQGNSA. CDR3 bases: TGTGCCAGCAGCTTAGGGGTGGCGGGGGAGCTGTTTTTT. This codes for CASSLGVAGELFF.

This clonotype was recorded a few times. One end of the junction is discordant with germline, which a read error may explain. CDR3 residues: CACSLALLTLGETQYF. The CDR3 nucleotides are TGTGCCTGCAGCTTAGCGCTACTTACCCTGGGGGAGACCCAGTACTTC. The chain carries TRBV7-9 and TRBJ2-5; possible D gene TRBD2, 5 bases. The CDR3 has 16 amino acids. Germline V gives CDR1 SEHNR, CDR2 FQNEAQ (reference sequence).

This clonotype appeared once. This rearrangement joins TRBV6-2 or TRBV6-3 to TRBJ2-3; 8 bases map to TRBD2. The junction had 18 bases not matched to a gene; V was cut back by 8 bases and J by 5 bases. CDR1 MNHEY and CDR2 SVGEGT come from the germline V gene. The CDR3 has 17 amino acids. CDR3 DNA sequence: TGTGCCAGCCCCCCCCCCCTCCGGGGACTAGGGGGAGATACGCAGTATTTT. As protein: CASPPPLRGLGGDTQYF.

J is TRBJ2-7 and V is TRBV25-1, with D unresolved. Deletions cut 3 bases from V and 3 bases from J, with 12 bases between. Per the germline V gene, CDR1 is MGHDK and CDR2 is SYGVNS. The CDR3 totals 14 residues. CDR3 coding DNA: TGTGCCAGCAGTGATTACCGAAGGAGCTACGAGCAGTACTTC. Its protein product is CASSDYRRSYEQYF.

At least ten counts were recorded for this clonotype. The chain has TRBV28 and TRBJ1-1; 9 bases line up with TRBD1. V trimming: 3 bases; J trimming: 1 base; junction bases outside the gene matches: 3. This CDR3 has 15 amino acids. Germline CDR1 and CDR2: MDHEN and SYDVKM. The CDR3 DNA reads as TGTGCCAGCAGTTTGCCGGGACAGGGGAACACTGAAGCTTTCTTT. Translating it yields CASSLPGQGNTEAFF.

Here the CDR3 reads CSASASANPSMTMNTEAFF. DNA of the CDR3: TGCAGTGCTAGCGCGTCAGCGAACCCGTCAATGACTATGAACACTGAAGCTTTCTTT. This chain uses TRBV20-1 with TRBJ1-1; D ambiguous. The CDR3 is 19 amino acids. The V gene lost 3 bases and the J gene lost 0 bases, with 26 bases spanning the gap. Germline CDR1 and CDR2: DFQATT and SNEGSKA (reference sequence).

The chain combines TRBV29-1 with TRBJ2-3, with no clear D. Germline CDR1 is SQVTM and CDR2 is ANQGSEA. The ends were cut back, 3 bases at V and 5 bases at J, with 15 bases in the middle. The CDR3 spans 14 residues. CDR3 in amino acids: CSVDAESPGDTQYF. The CDR3 DNA reads as TGCAGCGTTGATGCCGAGAGCCCAGGAGATACGCAGTATTTT.

Remarks on this clonotype: With a much larger clone just one base away, this may be a read error. The chain joins TRBV6-1 to TRBJ1-5; no clear D gene. The CDR3 is 14 residues long. Germline CDR1 MNHNS, CDR2 SASEGT. V gave up 3 bases and J gave up 6 bases, with 12 bases separating them. CDR3 nucleotides: TGTGCCAGCAGTGACCCACCCGATAGTCAGCCCCAGCATTTT. Translation gives CASSDPPDSQPQHF.

At least ten counts were recorded for this clonotype. The rearrangement uses TRBV28 and TRBJ2-5; weak D call: TRBD2 (6 bases). Per the germline V gene, CDR1 is MDHEN and CDR2 is SYDVKM. This CDR3 is 15 amino acids long. Trimming took 6 bases from V and 5 from J, leaving 19 bases between them. CDR3 amino acids: CASRPSGTRGETQYF. As DNA, the CDR3 is TGTGCCAGCAGACCCAGTGGGACCCGGGGGGAGACCCAGTACTTC.